One and the same sample provided the 9 T cell receptor beta chains below, sequenced in a study of cytotoxic CD8 clonotypes in ibrutinib-treated CLL. Only in-frame clones appear in the TCRdb table, and some are missing; sequencing was by immunoSEQ multiplex PCR. The sample gives hundreds of thousands of clones, roughly 65% of which show up once; about 6.4% is in the top ten. The sample was PBMCs, taken after 12 months of ibrutinib treatment. These receptors were collected from a human donor with chronic lymphocytic leukemia.

The chain couples TRBV27 to TRBJ1-1; 10 bases agree with TRBD1. CDR3 length: 14 residues. CDR1 is MNHEY and CDR2 is SMNVEV in the germline V gene (reference sequence). The ends lost 7 bases at V and 4 bases at J; junction bases unmatched: 6. CDR3 DNA sequence: TGTGCCAGCACCCAGACAGGGGGCGTCACTGAAGCTTTCTTT. It specifies CASTQTGGVTEAFF.

The chain links TRBV4-2 to TRBJ2-6; tentatively, D is TRBD1 (5 bases). Germline V gene lookup returns CDR1 LGHNA and CDR2 YNFKEQ. The ends were cut back, 5 bases at V and 0 bases at J, with 17 bases in the middle. The CDR3 has 18 residues. Here the CDR3 reads CASSAPGNSISGANVLTF. Written as DNA, the CDR3 is TGTGCCAGCAGCGCCCCAGGGAACAGTATCTCTGGGGCCAACGTCCTGACTTTC.

The CDR3 DNA reads as TGTGCCAGCAGCTATGCCGGGACAGGGTTAAGGGGAGATACGCAGTATTTT. This sequence encodes CASSYAGTGLRGDTQYF. This chain uses TRBV7-9 with TRBJ2-3; 9 positions agree with TRBD1. Unmatched junction bases numbered 13, after V lost 4 bases and J lost 5 bases. The CDR3 runs to 17 residues. Germline-derived CDR1 and CDR2 are SEHNR and FQNEAQ (reference sequence).

The genes are TRBV2 and TRBJ1-4; perhaps TRBD1 as D (6 bases). CDR3 size: 14 residues. Germline V gene lookup returns CDR1 SNHLY and CDR2 FYNNEI. V was trimmed by 7 bases and J by 5 bases, leaving 14 bases between them. CDR3 residues: CASTRQGQNEKLFF. The CDR3 DNA sequence: TGTGCCAGCACCCGGCAGGGACAAAATGAAAAACTGTTTTTT.

The chain has TRBV20-1 and TRBJ2-7; D not certain. This CDR3 spans 10 amino acids. Germline-derived CDR1 and CDR2 are DFQATT and SNEGSKA (reference sequence). V gave up 7 bases and J gave up 4 bases, with 8 bases separating them. In DNA, the CDR3 is TGCAGTGTTTCGGAATACGAGCAGTACTTC. This sequence encodes CSVSEYEQYF.

Points on this clone: Other DNA sequences in this specimen translate into the identical CDR3. The chain has TRBV15 and TRBJ1-1, with D maybe TRBD1 (5 bases). The CDR3 loop spans 14 amino acids. The germline gives CDR1 LNHNV, CDR2 YYDKDF (reference sequence). The germline V and J ends were trimmed by 3 bases and 0 bases, with 8 bases remaining between them. The CDR3 DNA sequence: TGTGCCACCAGCAGCCAGGGAATGAACACTGAAGCTTTCTTT. This encodes CATSSQGMNTEAFF.

CDR3 sequence (DNA): TGTGCCAGCAAGATGGGACAGCATAGCAATCAGCCCCAGCATTTT. It codes for CASKMGQHSNQPQHF. The chain links TRBV27 to TRBJ1-5; TRBD1 aligns across 7 bases. With 7 bases clipped from V and 0 bases from J, the junction kept 6 bases outside the gene matches. The CDR3 is 15 residues long. Germline V lookup: CDR1 MNHEY, CDR2 SMNVEV (reference sequence).

The chain joins TRBV15 to TRBJ1-2; D is perhaps TRBD1 (5 bases). Per the germline V gene, CDR1 is LNHNV and CDR2 is YYDKDF (reference sequence). The CDR3 is 13 amino acids. The ends were cut back, 4 bases at V and 3 bases at J, with 9 bases in the middle. CDR3 in amino acids: CATSIRDDYGYTF. As DNA, the CDR3 is TGTGCCACCAGCATACGGGACGACTATGGCTACACCTTC.

There are a few counts of this clone. The chain couples TRBV30 to TRBJ1-2; D gene ambiguous. Germline V CDR1 and CDR2: GTSNPN, SVGIG (reference sequence). Trimming stripped 1 base from V and 6 bases from J, with 9 bases between. This CDR3 is 12 amino acids long. In nucleotides, the CDR3 is TGTGCCTGGAGTGGCAGGAGTAATGGCTACACCTTC. This gives the protein CAWSGRSNGYTF.